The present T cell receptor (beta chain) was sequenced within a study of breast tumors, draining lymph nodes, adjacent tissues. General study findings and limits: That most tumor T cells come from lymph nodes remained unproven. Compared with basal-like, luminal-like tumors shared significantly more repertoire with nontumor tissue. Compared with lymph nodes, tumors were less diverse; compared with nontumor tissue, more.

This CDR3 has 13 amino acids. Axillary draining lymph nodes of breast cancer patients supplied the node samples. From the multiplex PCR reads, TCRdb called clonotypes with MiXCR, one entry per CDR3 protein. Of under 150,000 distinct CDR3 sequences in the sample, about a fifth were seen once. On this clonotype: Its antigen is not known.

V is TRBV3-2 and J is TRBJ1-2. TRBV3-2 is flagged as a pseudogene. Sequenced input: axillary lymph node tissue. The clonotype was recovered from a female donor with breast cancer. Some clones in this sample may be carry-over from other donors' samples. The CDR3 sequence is CASSQEQTYGYTF. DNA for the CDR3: TGTGCCAGCAGCCAAGAGCAGACCTATGGCTACACCTTC.